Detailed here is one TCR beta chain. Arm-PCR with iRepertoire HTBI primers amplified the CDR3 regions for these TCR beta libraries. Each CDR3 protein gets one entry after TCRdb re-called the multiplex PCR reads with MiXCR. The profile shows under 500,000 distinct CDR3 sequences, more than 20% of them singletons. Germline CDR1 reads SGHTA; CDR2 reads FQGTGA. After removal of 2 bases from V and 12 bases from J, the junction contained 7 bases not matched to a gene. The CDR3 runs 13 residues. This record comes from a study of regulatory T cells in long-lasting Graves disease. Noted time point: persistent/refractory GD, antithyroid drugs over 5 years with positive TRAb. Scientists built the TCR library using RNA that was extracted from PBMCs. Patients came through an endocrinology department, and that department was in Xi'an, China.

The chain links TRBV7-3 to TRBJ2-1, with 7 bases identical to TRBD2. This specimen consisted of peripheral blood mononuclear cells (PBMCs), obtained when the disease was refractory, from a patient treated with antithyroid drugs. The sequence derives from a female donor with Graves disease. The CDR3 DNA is TGTGCCAGCAGCTTAGGGGGGGTTGAGGGGCAGTTCTTC. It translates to CASSLGGVEGQFF.